This is a list of T cell receptor beta chains from one sample in a study of response to subunit inactivated influenza vaccine. Using its own MiXCR run on the RT-PCR reads, TCRdb lists one record per CDR3 protein. The table shows 400,000 to 550,000 distinct CDR3 sequences, with 25% occurring only once. The specimen comprised CD4+ T cells sorted from PBMCs, sampled more than 4 days after vaccination. These receptors were taken from a man aged 50-60 years who received an inactivated influenza vaccine. CDR3s include the opening cysteine and the closing phenylalanine or tryptophan. D genes are given only for firm matches. Size is stated for part of the rows, as once, few or many counts, or as a class when the clone is expanded.

V	size	D	J	DNA	CDR3
TRBV20-1	NA	TRBD1	TRBJ2-5	TGCAGTGCTCGACGGGACAGGGGGGAGACCCAGTACTTC	CSARRDRGETQYF
TRBV9	NA	TRBD2	TRBJ2-3	TGTGCCAGCAGCGTGACTAGCAGAGAGGGCGATACGCAGTATTTT	CASSVTSREGDTQYF
TRBV14	few	NA	TRBJ2-2	TGTGCCAGCAGCCAATTCGCCAGGAACACCGGGGAGCTGTTTTTT	CASSQFARNTGELFF
TRBV5-1	NA	NA	TRBJ1-2	TGCGCCAGCAGCTTGGATAGAGGGAAGAACGACTATGGCTACACCTTC	CASSLDRGKNDYGYTF
TRBV28	NA	NA	TRBJ2-7	TGTGCCAGCAGCCTCGGGGGCAGGAACTACGAGCAGTACTTC	CASSLGGRNYEQYF
TRBV5-1	NA	TRBD2	TRBJ2-7	TGCGCCAGCAGCGTCCCCGCGACTAGCGATGAGCAGTACTTC	CASSVPATSDEQYF
TRBV20-1	NA	NA	TRBJ1-6	TGCAGTGTTAGGGGAGGGAATTCACCCCTCCACTTT	CSVRGGNSPLHF
TRBV5-1	few	NA	TRBJ2-7	TGCGCCAGCAGTAGGATGACTAGTGACTACGAGCAGTACTTC	CASSRMTSDYEQYF
TRBV6-2/TRBV6-3	few	NA	TRBJ2-1	TGTGCCAGCACCCTAACGGGCCAGAACAATGAGCAGTTCTTC	CASTLTGQNNEQFF
TRBV5-1	NA	NA	TRBJ1-1	TGCGCCAGCAGCTTGGATTCTGGAGTCACTGAAGCTTTCTTT	CASSLDSGVTEAFF
TRBV20-1	NA	TRBD2	TRBJ2-1	TGCTGTGCTAGAGGGCGTGACGGGAGGGCCTCCTACAATGAGCAGTTCTTC	CCARGRDGRASYNEQFF
TRBV3-1	NA	NA	TRBJ2-1	TGTGCCAGCAGCCAAGATGCCGGTCGGGGTGAGCAGTTCTTC	CASSQDAGRGEQFF
TRBV6-1	few	TRBD2	TRBJ2-5	TGTGCCAGCAGCCGGACTAGCGGGGGGTACCAAGAGACCCAGTACTTC	CASSRTSGGYQETQYF
TRBV11-1	few	TRBD1	TRBJ2-6	TGTGCCAGCAGCTTTTTTGGGACAGGGACCTCTGGGGCCAACGTCCTGACTTTC	CASSFFGTGTSGANVLTF
TRBV12-3/TRBV12-4	many	NA	TRBJ2-3	TGTGCCAGCAGTTTACGGCAGGGGGGAGATACGCAGTATTTT	CASSLRQGGDTQYF
TRBV20-1	NA	TRBD1	TRBJ2-1	TGCAGTGCTTACATTCCACCGGGACAGGGGCGCAATGAGCAGTTCTTC	CSAYIPPGQGRNEQFF
TRBV5-1	NA	NA	TRBJ2-1	TGCGCCAGCAGCTTGGGTTCTTCTAGCCTCGTCCTCGACAATGAGCAGTTCTTC	CASSLGSSSLVLDNEQFF
TRBV9	NA	NA	TRBJ2-2	TGTGCCAGCAGCGTAGGGGAGACGGGCACCGGGGAGCTGTTTTTT	CASSVGETGTGELFF
TRBV6-1	NA	NA	TRBJ2-1	TGTGCCAGCAGTAGGGGCAGGGCTGGAGTCTATGAGCAGTTCTTC	CASSRGRAGVYEQFF
TRBV6-5	once	TRBD2	TRBJ2-7	TGTGCCTGCCGCGGGAGTACCTACGAGCAGTACTTC	CACRGSTYEQYF
TRBV25-1	NA	NA	TRBJ2-7	TGTGCCAGCAGTGATATCGGGCCCGAATACGAGCAGTACTTC	CASSDIGPEYEQYF
TRBV19	few	NA	TRBJ1-5	TGTGCCAGTAGTATTGGCGCTCAGCCCCAGCATTTT	CASSIGAQPQHF
TRBV5-1	NA	TRBD1	TRBJ1-2	TGCGCCAGCAGCCAAGGGACAGACTATGGCTACACCTTC	CASSQGTDYGYTF
TRBV7-2	NA	TRBD2	TRBJ2-7	TGTGCCAGCAGCTATGATAGCGGGGGGGTCTACGAGCAGTACTTC	CASSYDSGGVYEQYF
TRBV20-1	NA	TRBD2	TRBJ2-1	TGCAGTGCTAGGCCTAGCGGGGGGGCCTGGAATGAGCAGTTCTTC	CSARPSGGAWNEQFF
TRBV5-6	NA	NA	TRBJ2-7	TGTGCCAGCAGTTTCGGAAGGAATTTGATCGAGCAGTACTTC	CASSFGRNLIEQYF
TRBV20-1	few	TRBD2	TRBJ2-1	TGCAGTGCTAGAGATTTCGGGACTAGCCACAATGAGCAGTTCTTC	CSARDFGTSHNEQFF
TRBV12-3/TRBV12-4	many	TRBD1	TRBJ2-3	TGTGCCAGCAGTTCGGACAGGGCTAGCGGCACAGATACGCAGTATTTT	CASSSDRASGTDTQYF
TRBV7-2	few	NA	TRBJ2-3	TGTGCCAGCAGCCCTAACAGGGTTAGAACAGATACGCAGTATTTT	CASSPNRVRTDTQYF
TRBV20-1	NA	NA	TRBJ2-7	TGCAGTGCTAGTTGGGCCGGGACTCCTTACGAGCAGTACTTC	CSASWAGTPYEQYF
TRBV27	NA	TRBD2	TRBJ2-2	TGTGCCACCGGGACTAGCGGGGCCACCGGGGAGCTGTTTTTT	CATGTSGATGELFF
TRBV12-3/TRBV12-4	NA	TRBD2	TRBJ2-7	TGTGCCAGCAGGACTAGCGGGCGCCCCTCCTACGAGCAGTACTTC	CASRTSGRPSYEQYF
TRBV6-1	NA	NA	TRBJ2-2	TGTGCCAGCAGATTCGGGGAAGGGACCGGGGAGCTGTTTTTT	CASRFGEGTGELFF
TRBV20-1	NA	NA	TRBJ2-5	TGCAGTGCTAGAGACATTAATCGGGGGGCGATAGCCCAGTACTTC	CSARDINRGAIAQYF
TRBV29-1	few	NA	TRBJ1-5	TGCAGCGTTGGGACAGTTGGCAATCAGCCCCAGCATTTT	CSVGTVGNQPQHF
TRBV2	few	TRBD1	TRBJ2-7	TGTGCCAGCACCCTCGACAGGGGACCCTCCTACGAGCAGTACTTC	CASTLDRGPSYEQYF
TRBV20-1	many	NA	TRBJ2-1	TGCAGTGCTAGGGACGGAGGACAGCTTTCAATGGAGCAGTTCTTC	CSARDGGQLSMEQFF
TRBV20-1	NA	NA	TRBJ1-5	TGCAGTGCCCCTGACAGCTATAGCAATCAGCCCCAGCATTTT	CSAPDSYSNQPQHF
TRBV6-5	NA	NA	TRBJ2-5	TGTGCCAGCAGTTATTTGCAGGGCGGGACCCAGTACTTC	CASSYLQGGTQYF
TRBV12-3/TRBV12-4	NA	NA	TRBJ1-5	TGTGCCAGCAGTCCTTTAGGGCGCAATGGACCCCAGCATTTT	CASSPLGRNGPQHF
TRBV5-1	NA	TRBD1	TRBJ2-1	TGCGCCAGCAGCCAACAGGGGAACTCCTACAATGAGCAGTTCTTC	CASSQQGNSYNEQFF